This T cell receptor beta chain is from a study of blood T cell repertoires in COVID-19 (dated by TCRdb to 2018 to 2020). Notes on the research overall: Samples covering the acute and convalescent phases of COVID-19 were provided by collaborators in the United States, Italy and Spain. The material from the prospective study consisted of cDNA or gDNA derived from T cells, B-cell-depleted T cells, or PBMCs. Subjects who had been exposed to COVID-19, were actively infected with it, or had recovered from it provided the deeply sampled blood TCRbeta repertoires that made up the dataset. The repertoires were released in a freely available public database meant as a resource for research on the immune response to SARS-CoV-2. The samples were drawn from two sources: the first 160 participants of the ongoing ImmuneRACE study, and 1,200 or so subjects contributed by 6 global collaborators. The sample metadata nearly always contained a de-identified subject ID, COVID-19 status, age in years and sex. Where available, HLA class I and class II types were obtained from metadata supplied by the sample provider rather than from assay-based typing.

TCRbeta CDR3 regions were amplified from genomic DNA by means of the immunoSEQ Assay, a bias-controlled multiplex PCR. The study's own analysis went as follows. Within the assay, amplification of reference gene primers was used to estimate how many nucleated cells each sample contained. To quantify the absolute abundance of each unique TCRbeta CDR3 rearrangement, sequence reads were collapsed and filtered. For each sample, productive Simpson clonality was calculated as the square root of Simpson's diversity index across productive rearrangements. TCRdb re-hosts the immuneACCESS table, in-frame sequences only. Its copies lack some clones; in the studies checked, an unresolved V gene accounts for under half of them, and the cause for the rest is not known. V and J calls and clone size are as listed in that table; D and trimming were resolved from the DNA. Present in this sample are around 86,000 clones, around 86% of which were seen just once. The leading ten clones occupy around 5% of the sample.

With regard to this clone: Its cognate antigen has yet to be identified. Base qualities were left out, and no much larger clone turns up one base away.

General findings and caveats noted by the study authors: Clinical and demographic metadata were provided uncurated, with the amount varying by source and participant.

V is pared back by 0 bases and J by 1 base, with 10 bases lying between the germline termini. Inclusive of the bounding cysteine and phenylalanine, the CDR3 is 15 residues long. The kept DNA is CDR3 alone, 45 bases in frame from the first base. The germline V gene yields SGHRS for CDR1 and YFSETQ for CDR2. Whole blood was collected in K2EDTA tubes by collaborating institutions according to the institutions' own protocols. For TCRbeta analysis, collaborators shipped samples as frozen whole blood, isolated PBMCs, or DNA extracted from either of those sample types. The sample was peripheral blood. This TCR came from a woman of 80 years or more with acute or convalescent COVID-19. The sequence joins TRBV5-1 to TRBJ1-1; confidence is insufficient to name the D gene. The CDR3 amino acid sequence is: CASSLVVGQNTEAFF. The bases are TGCGCCAGCAGCTTGGTGGTGGGCCAGAACACTGAAGCTTTCTTT.